The 10 T cell receptor beta chains listed next were all sequenced from one sample in a study of CD8+CD57+ T cells in acquired aplastic anemia. Profiles of TCR beta VDJ and CDR3 were generated from a genomic DNA template. TCRdb re-derived calls from the reads in MiXCR, one entry per CDR3 protein. The repertoire has 150,000 to 180,000 distinct CDR3 sequences, about 48% of them found once; the top ten carry approximately 12%. All sequencing subjects had displayed CD8+CD57+ cell expansion on flow cytometry. Sequencing was performed on sorted CD4+, CD8+, or CD8+CD57+ T cells (not recorded which) from PBMCs. All receptors come from a human donor with aplastic anemia.

This clonotype was recorded many times. V gene TRBV6-1 combines with J gene TRBJ1-1; D call uncertain. The germline V gene encodes CDR1 MNHNS and CDR2 SASEGT. Trimming shortened V by 10 bases and J by 0 bases, and 12 bases separated the two germline ends. CDR3 length equals 13 residues. In DNA, the CDR3 is TGTGCCATCGCTGGAAGGATGAACACTGAAGCTTTCTTT. Amino acid sequence: CAIAGRMNTEAFF.

The rearrangement joins TRBV11-2 to TRBJ1-6; TRBD1 aligns across 7 bases. V dropped 7 bases and J dropped 6; count of bases not matched to a gene: 12. Germline CDR1 SGHAT, CDR2 FQNNGV. This CDR3 spans 16 amino acids. CDR3 coding DNA: TGTGCCAGCACTTCGGTGTCGGGACAGATTAATTCACCCCTCCACTTT. Translation gives CASTSVSGQINSPLHF.

The chain carries TRBV10-1 and TRBJ1-1; no firm D call. Germline assignment: CDR1 WNHNN and CDR2 SYGVQD (reference sequence). Deletions cut 4 bases from V and 3 bases from J, with 9 bases between. This CDR3 comprises 13 residues. For the CDR3, the DNA is TGCGCCAGCAGTGGAGGAGATTACACTGAAGCTTTCTTT. Its protein product is CASSGGDYTEAFF.

J is TRBJ1-5 and V is TRBV20-1; no clear D. Trimming removed 0 bases from V and 0 bases from J, with 12 bases in between. CDR1 is DFQATT and CDR2 is SNEGSKA in the germline V gene (reference sequence). This CDR3 comprises 16 residues. The CDR3 region has the DNA TGCAGTGCTAGAGATGGGGATACCTATAGCAATCAGCCCCAGCATTTT. Translated: CSARDGDTYSNQPQHF.

The chain employs TRBV28 and TRBJ2-7; D assignment may be TRBD1 or TRBD2 (5 bases each). The CDR3 loop spans 16 amino acids. The ends were cut back, 2 bases at V and 3 bases at J, with 17 bases in the middle. Germline-derived CDR1 and CDR2 are MDHEN and SYDVKM. CDR3 nucleotides: TGTGCCAGCAGTTTAGGTATGGGGACGGTGATCTACGAGCAGTACTTC. Translation: CASSLGMGTVIYEQYF.

This clonotype was recorded many times. The chain links TRBV5-4 to TRBJ2-1, with D unclear. V was cut by 5 bases and J by 5 bases, with 11 bases left in between. The CDR3 has 13 amino acids. The germline gives CDR1 SGHNT, CDR2 YYREEE (reference sequence). This chain's CDR3 is CASRPDGDNEQFF. The DNA for the CDR3 is TGTGCCAGCAGACCGGACGGAGACAATGAGCAGTTCTTC. Filled out from reference TRBV5-4 and TRBJ2-1, the complete variable domain reads ETGVTQSPTHLIKTRGQQVTLRCSSQSGHNTVSWYQQALGQGPQFIFQYYREEENGRGNFPPRFSGLQFPNYSSELNVNALELDDSALYLCASRPDGDNEQFFGPGTRLTVL.

The rearrangement joins TRBV2 to TRBJ2-3, with D tentatively TRBD1 (5 bases). The ends were cut back, 4 bases at V and 6 bases at J, with 5 bases in the middle. Germline CDR1 SNHLY, CDR2 FYNNEI. The CDR3 totals 11 residues. The CDR3 protein is CASSAGDTQYF. CDR3 coding DNA: TGTGCCAGCAGTGCAGGGGATACGCAGTATTTT.

The V call is TRBV6-5, the J call TRBJ2-7; TRBD2 agrees at 11 bases. The CDR3 totals 16 residues. V was pared by 2 bases and J by 7 bases, with 10 bases of the junction left unmatched. CDR1 MNHEY and CDR2 SVGAGI come from the germline V gene. The CDR3, as DNA: TGTGCCAGCAGTTACGGGCGGTTAGCGGGGGGGGAGGAGCAGTACTTC. Residues: CASSYGRLAGGEEQYF.

The genes are TRBV20-1 and TRBJ2-7; no firm D call. The V end lost 3 bases, the J end lost 7 bases, and 19 bases lay between the germline ends. This CDR3 spans 14 amino acids. The germline CDR1 and CDR2 sequences are DFQATT and SNEGSKA (reference sequence). The CDR3 bases are TGCAGTGCTAGCCCAGACTCATCCTACGTGGAGCAGTACTTC. It yields the protein CSASPDSSYVEQYF.

This clonotype has a handful of counts. The chain has TRBV19 and TRBJ2-7, with TRBD2 matching 7 bases. V lost 7 bases and J lost 3; bases outside the gene matches: 3. CDR1 is LNHDA and CDR2 is SQIVND in the germline V gene (reference sequence). This CDR3 contains 12 residues. DNA of the CDR3: TGTGCCAGTAAGGGCGGGGGCTACGAGCAGTACTTC. Amino acids: CASKGGGYEQYF.